These 6 T cell receptor beta chains were sequenced from one sample in a study of CD8 T cells in Susac syndrome. Random hexamers served to reverse transcribe about 0.45 to 1 ug RNA. TCRdb reprocessed the immunoSEQ multiplex PCR reads via MiXCR and lists one record per CDR3 protein. The sample consists of some 260,000 distinct CDR3 sequences, around 93% of them appearing once. Sample: CD4+ T cells from PBMCs. Every receptor here comes from a human donor with multiple sclerosis.

This clonotype appeared once. This chain links TRBV19 with TRBJ2-7; 7 bases fit TRBD1. The CDR3 covers 15 residues. CDR1 and CDR2 from the germline V gene are LNHDA and SQIVND (reference sequence). The V segment lost 5 bases and the J segment 3 bases; nucleotides outside the gene matches: 10. CDR3 coding DNA: TGTGCCAGTAGTCTTGTCAGACAGGGCCACTACGAGCAGTACGTC. Translating gives CASSLVRQGHYEQYV.

The chain uses TRBV6-5 and TRBJ2-1; 9 bases fit TRBD2. From germline, CDR1 is MNHEY and CDR2 SVGAGI. The CDR3 runs 16 residues. The junction had 7 bases not matched to a gene; V was cut back by 0 bases and J by 7 bases. The CDR3 protein is CASSYSRLAAGNEQFF. CDR3 DNA: TGTGCCAGCAGTTACTCGAGACTAGCGGCGGGAAATGAGCAGTTCTTC.

The J gene is TRBJ2-1, the V gene TRBV7-6; a weak D match, TRBD2 (5 bases). Trimming took off 2 bases at V and 3 bases at J, with 11 bases between the two ends. The germline V gene encodes CDR1 SGHVS and CDR2 FNYEAQ. The CDR3 is 15 amino acids. This CDR3 reads CASSLSAGFYNEQFF. The CDR3 DNA follows: TGTGCCAGCAGCTTAAGTGCGGGTTTCTACAATGAGCAGTTCTTC.

The chain combines TRBV6-6 with TRBJ1-5, with TRBD1 matching over 9 bases. CDR3 length: 15 amino acids. The junction had 9 bases not matched to a gene; V was cut back by 5 bases and J by 7 bases. The germline gives CDR1 MNHNY, CDR2 SVGAGI (reference sequence). CDR3 sequence (DNA): TGTGCCAGCAGTGGTGGGACAGGGCGTAGGCAGCCCCAGCATTTT. Translating gives CASSGGTGRRQPQHF.

This chain joins TRBV20-1 and TRBJ2-7; no definite D call. Per germline, CDR1 DFQATT and CDR2 SNEGSKA (reference sequence). This CDR3 region has 14 residues. Trimming took off 3 bases at V and 4 bases at J, with 16 bases between the two ends. CDR3 amino acids: CSASRPAAGYEQYF. The DNA for the CDR3 is TGCAGTGCTAGTCGGCCCGCAGCCGGTTACGAGCAGTACTTC.

The V call is TRBV7-2, the J call TRBJ1-2; no reliable D call. The CDR3 contains 14 residues. Trimming took off 1 base at V and 2 bases at J, with 8 bases between the two ends. Per the germline V gene, CDR1 is SGHTA and CDR2 is FQGNSA. The CDR3 region is CASSLEPGNYGYTF. The CDR3 DNA reads as TGTGCCAGCAGCTTAGAACCCGGGAACTATGGCTACACCTTC.